This TCR beta chain was obtained from a study of T-cell reconstitution after alpha-beta-depleted transplantation in children. The CDR3 consists of 16 residues. Germline V gene sequence: CDR1 SQVTM, CDR2 ANQGSEA. Trimming removed 6 bases from V and 4 bases from J; junction bases left unmatched: 11. A library of TCRbeta sequences, prepared with unique molecular identifiers, was generated. TCRdb re-called the PCR reads with MiXCR, one entry per CDR3 protein. The repertoire includes 500,000 or so distinct CDR3 sequences, roughly 10% of them detected once, and 14% sits in the top ten. Comment on this clonotype: Its specificity is unknown.

Notes on the study in general: Once a year had passed after transplant, T-cell counts and diversity came mostly from newly produced T cells. Some patients showed high day-60 TCRbeta diversity, which derived from surviving recipient T cells and thymic progenitors. Several hundred graft clones that had expanded were reportedly the source of alpha-beta T cells about two months after transplant.

Sequencing used PBMCs, mostly from graft donor cells, obtained 180 days after TCRalphabeta/CD19-depleted stem cell transplant. The receptor comes from a female patient between 2 and 15 years old who had a stem cell transplant for aplastic anemia, so the T cells may come from the graft donor. The rearrangement joins TRBV29-1 to TRBJ2-1; TRBD2 matches at 11 bases. CDR3 in amino acids: CSVKPQLAGVYNEQFF. In DNA form, the CDR3 reads TGCAGCGTAAAACCCCAACTAGCGGGAGTATACAATGAGCAGTTCTTC.